Reported below is one T cell receptor beta chain. As yet, its antigen is unknown. This specimen belongs to a study of cytomegalovirus exposure and HLA in healthy donors. Findings and caveats of the study: It was assumed in the presence/absence analyses that sequencing depth was roughly uniform across donors. Sequencing likely generated an artifact that appeared as a cluster of highly shared sequence variants. A few chains tied to CMV proved CMV antigen-specific in vitro.

V was pared by 2 bases and J by 5 bases, with 4 bases of the junction left unmatched. The CDR3 runs 14 residues. The V gene's germline CDR1 is SGHTA and CDR2 FQGTGA. The PCR had 60 Vbeta and 13 Jbeta primers. TCRdb's copy holds only in-frame clones and misses some; the assay was immunoSEQ multiplex PCR. The top ten hold less than 2.5% of the sample, which has 100,000 to 150,000 clones, less than 80% seen once. The receptor's source is a man aged 50 or older in good health and CMV-seronegative. Sequenced sample: PBMCs. The chain combines TRBV7-3 with TRBJ2-5; 8 nucleotides match TRBD1. CDR3 sequence: CASSLQGAGETQYF. CDR3 nucleotides: TGTGCCAGCAGCTTACAGGGGGCAGGGGAGACCCAGTACTTC.